The clone carrying this TCR beta chain occurred a few times. The CDR3 runs 12 residues. Germline assignment: CDR1 SGHRS and CDR2 YFSETQ. V lost 5 bases to trimming and J lost 2 bases, with 8 bases between them. TCRdb's table, derived via immunoSEQ multiplex PCR, lists solely in-frame clones and lacks some. The sample yields around 21,000 clones, about 89% seen once. This sample is drawn from a study of T cells in localized non-small cell lung cancer. The sample consisted of peripheral blood, taken before any cancer treatment. The receptor was isolated from a male donor aged 60 or older with stage I lung adenocarcinoma. This chain connects TRBV5-1 to TRBJ2-7; TRBD2 might be the D (5 bases). The CDR3 sequence: CASRMEAYEQYF. The CDR3 region has the DNA TGCGCCAGCAGGATGGAGGCCTACGAGCAGTACTTC. Filled out from reference TRBV5-1 and TRBJ2-7, the complete variable domain reads KAGVTQTPRYLIKTRGQQVTLSCSPISGHRSVSWYQQTPGQGLQFLFEYFSETQRNKGNFPGRFSGRQFSNSRSEMNVSTLELGDSALYLCASRMEAYEQYFGPGTRLTVT.